This entry lists 32 T cell receptor beta chains sequenced from one sample in a study of cytomegalovirus exposure and HLA in healthy donors. Researchers ran the PCR with 60 Vbeta and 13 Jbeta primers. The protocol was immunoSEQ multiplex PCR, while the TCRdb copy is restricted to in-frame clones and leaves out a portion. The repertoire holds about 83,000 clones, with 78% as singletons. Sequencing was done on a sample of PBMCs. Every receptor here comes from a man aged 18-30 years in good health and CMV-seropositive.

In this sample, this clone turned up once. The CDR3 protein is CASSHRQADTQYF. CDR3 DNA: TGTGCCAGCAGCCACCGACAGGCAGATACGCAGTATTTT. This rearrangement joins TRBV28 to TRBJ2-3; tentative D call: TRBD1 (6 bases). The V end lost 6 bases, the J end lost 4 bases, and 11 bases lay between the germline ends. The germline CDR1 and CDR2 sequences are MDHEN and SYDVKM. This CDR3 is 13 amino acids long.

The V gene is TRBV7-8, the J gene TRBJ2-5, with 8 bases fitting TRBD2. Germline CDR1 reads SGHVS; CDR2 reads FQNEAQ. This CDR3 contains 14 residues. Germline trimming cut 1 base from V and 5 bases from J; bases unmatched to any gene: 3. The CDR3 region is CASSLGPGGETQYF. The CDR3 DNA is TGTGCCAGCAGCTTAGGTCCGGGAGGGGAGACCCAGTACTTC.

This clone came up a few times. This rearrangement joins TRBV19 to TRBJ2-1; 7 positions agree with TRBD1. The CDR3 is 13 residues long. The junction had 4 bases not matched to a gene; V was cut back by 5 bases and J by 6 bases. Germline V gene data show CDR1 as LNHDA and CDR2 as SQIVND (reference sequence). The CDR3: CASSATGFNEQFF. As DNA, the CDR3 is TGTGCCAGTAGTGCGACAGGGTTCAATGAGCAGTTCTTC.

This chain joins TRBV29-1 and TRBJ2-6; TRBD2 agrees at 13 bases. The germline gives CDR1 SQVTM, CDR2 ANQGSEA. V shed 3 bases, J shed 0 bases, and the junction held 8 bases outside the gene matches. This CDR3 is 19 amino acids long. CDR3 DNA sequence: TGCAGCGTTGATTGGGGGACTAGCGGGGATAGCTCTGGGGCCAACGTCCTGACTTTC. Translating it yields CSVDWGTSGDSSGANVLTF.

J is TRBJ2-7 and V is TRBV29-1; maybe TRBD2 (5 bases). From germline, CDR1 is SQVTM and CDR2 ANQGSEA. The CDR3 length is 12 residues. The V end lost 7 bases, the J end lost 9 bases, and 19 bases lay between the germline ends. The CDR3 DNA sequence: TGCAGCGGATTGGTACCTCCGAGGGCGCAGTACTTC. The encoded protein is CSGLVPPRAQYF.

The CDR3 here is CASSYGGPTKETQYF. For the CDR3, the DNA is TGTGCCAGCAGCTACGGGGGGCCAACAAAAGAGACCCAGTACTTC. This chain uses TRBV11-2 with TRBJ2-5; TRBD2 is a possible D gene (7 bases). Germline V lookup: CDR1 SGHAT, CDR2 FQNNGV. This CDR3 is 15 amino acids long. V was cut by 4 bases and J by 3 bases, with 15 bases left in between.

The gene calls are TRBV27 and TRBJ2-5, with D possibly being TRBD1 (6 bases). The CDR3 contains 14 residues. Germline lookup yields CDR1 MNHEY and CDR2 SMNVEV (reference sequence). The V and J ends lost 6 bases and 1 base respectively, with 12 bases between them. The DNA of the CDR3 is TGTGCCAGCAGAATAACAGGGCTCCAAGAGACCCAGTACTTC. Protein: CASRITGLQETQYF.

The chain joins TRBV7-6 to TRBJ2-1; 7 bases fit TRBD2. Trimming at V came to 5 bases and at J to 8 bases, leaving 9 bases not matched to a gene. Germline-derived CDR1 and CDR2 are SGHVS and FNYEAQ. The CDR3 extends over 14 amino acids. CDR3 sequence reads: CASSRPGREDEQFF. The CDR3 DNA sequence: TGTGCCAGCAGCCGCCCGGGCCGGGAGGATGAGCAGTTCTTC.

V usage is TRBV27 and J usage is TRBJ1-5; D is unclear. V was trimmed by 5 bases and J by 5 bases, leaving 13 bases between them. The CDR3 consists of 14 residues. Germline V gene data show CDR1 as MNHEY and CDR2 as SMNVEV (reference sequence). As DNA, the CDR3 is TGTGCCAGCAGTCCTTACGGGGATTATCAGCCCCAGCATTTT. Residues: CASSPYGDYQPQHF.

By frequency in the sample, this clone is large (0.1 to 1%). V usage is TRBV6-6 and J usage is TRBJ1-1; 7 positions match TRBD1. The CDR3 consists of 16 residues. Germline lookup yields CDR1 MNHNY and CDR2 SVGAGI (reference sequence). V was pared by 7 bases and J by 1 base, with 12 bases of the junction left unmatched. CDR3 residues: CASTYFTGVGNTEAFF. CDR3 DNA: TGTGCCAGCACCTACTTTACAGGGGTGGGGAACACTGAAGCTTTCTTT.

This chain uses TRBV19 with TRBJ1-5; unclear D gene. The germline gives CDR1 LNHDA, CDR2 SQIVND (reference sequence). The CDR3 sequence is 14 residues long. Trimming shortened V by 6 bases and J by 2 bases, and 11 bases separated the two germline ends. The CDR3 DNA sequence: TGTGCCAGTAGAATGCTGGGAGGCAATCAGCCCCAGCATTTT. Protein product: CASRMLGGNQPQHF.

The chain uses TRBV13 and TRBJ1-2, with TRBD1 matching 7 bases. The V gene's germline CDR1 is PRHDT and CDR2 FYEKMQ (reference sequence). This CDR3 comprises 15 residues. Trimming cost V 4 bases and J 2 bases; bases outside gene matches: 7. The CDR3 bases are TGTGCCAGCAGCTCTGCAGGGACAGCAAACTATGGCTACACCTTC. Translating it yields CASSSAGTANYGYTF.

This clone was counted a single time. This chain joins TRBV15 and TRBJ2-7; D gene unclear. The CDR3 is 14 residues long. Germline V gene data show CDR1 as LNHNV and CDR2 as YYDKDF (reference sequence). Trimming removed 1 base at V and 7 bases at J, with 14 bases between. In DNA, the CDR3 is TGTGCCACCAGCAGAGGACGGCCCCTAGAGGAGCAGTACTTC. Translating gives CATSRGRPLEEQYF.

The chain has TRBV7-6 and TRBJ2-5; D might be TRBD2 (6 bases). V was shortened by 7 bases and J by 2 bases, with 14 bases between the two germline ends. This CDR3 has 14 amino acids. Germline loops: CDR1 SGHVS, CDR2 FNYEAQ. The CDR3 DNA is TGTGCCAGCACCCTGGGGACTGAACAAGAGACCCAGTACTTC. This encodes CASTLGTEQETQYF.

This sequence joins TRBV7-9 and TRBJ1-4; 7 bases match TRBD1. This CDR3 region has 13 residues. Per the germline V gene, CDR1 is SEHNR and CDR2 is FQNEAQ (reference sequence). Trimming removed 11 bases from V and 10 bases from J; junction bases left unmatched: 13. The CDR3 DNA reads as TGTGCCTGCACCGGGACAGAAAAGGCAAAACTGTTTTTT. It is translated as CACTGTEKAKLFF.

The gene calls are TRBV7-3 and TRBJ2-1, with D possibly TRBD2 on 5 matching bases. The CDR3 consists of 13 residues. The germline CDR1 and CDR2 sequences are SGHTA and FQGTGA. Trimming took 5 bases from V and 8 from J, leaving 13 bases between them. The CDR3 DNA is TGTGCCAGCAGCCGATCTAGCCCCCATGAGCAGTTCTTC. This gives the protein CASSRSSPHEQFF.

The gene calls are TRBV4-1 and TRBJ2-4; D may be TRBD2 (6 bases). CDR3 size: 17 residues. Per germline, CDR1 MGHRA and CDR2 YSYEKL. Trimming pared 1 base from V and 3 bases from J, leaving 16 bases between. CDR3 nucleotides: TGCGCCAGCAGCCAAGGCCGGGACTGGGAAGTCAAAAACATTCAGTACTTC. This codes for CASSQGRDWEVKNIQYF.

Regarding this clone: One end of the junction is discordant with germline, which a read error may explain. This chain connects TRBV7-9 to TRBJ2-3; 11 bases align to TRBD2. This CDR3 has 14 amino acids. Germline V gene sequence: CDR1 SEHNR, CDR2 FQNEAQ (reference sequence). The CDR3 coding sequence is TGTGCCAGCAGCTTAGGTAGCGGGAGGGCCCATCCCCACTTT. Protein product: CASSLGSGRAHPHF.

The gene calls are TRBV5-1 and TRBJ2-7, with 8 bases lining up with TRBD1. Germline V lookup: CDR1 SGHRS, CDR2 YFSETQ. The V gene end was trimmed by 4 bases and the J gene end by 5 bases; junction bases not matched to a gene: 20. The CDR3 is made up of 18 amino acids. CDR3 protein: CASSPYPASADRDDEQYF. CDR3 DNA sequence: TGCGCCAGCAGCCCCTACCCGGCCTCGGCGGACAGGGACGACGAGCAGTACTTC.

The chain is built from TRBV4-1 and TRBJ1-5; TRBD1 might be the D (5 bases). The CDR3 runs 15 residues. Germline CDR1 reads MGHRA; CDR2 reads YSYEKL. Between the trimmed V and J ends, which lost 0 bases and 3 bases, there was a span of 9 bases. The CDR3, as DNA: TGCGCCAGCAGCCAAGACTCAGGGTTCAATCAGCCCCAGCATTTT. It yields the protein CASSQDSGFNQPQHF.

This sequence joins TRBV9 and TRBJ1-5, with 9 bases aligning to TRBD1. The CDR3 sequence is 15 residues long. The germline CDR1 and CDR2 sequences are SGDLS and YYNGEE. After removal of 2 bases from V and 3 bases from J, the junction contained 3 bases not matched to a gene. The CDR3 coding sequence is TGTGCCAGCAGCGTGACAGGGGGGGACAATCAGCCCCAGCATTTT. Translating gives CASSVTGGDNQPQHF.

V usage is TRBV9 and J usage is TRBJ2-7; D gene ambiguous. The germline CDR1 and CDR2 sequences are SGDLS and YYNGEE. CDR3 length equals 13 residues. Trimming stripped 0 bases from V and 7 bases from J, with 11 bases between. The CDR3 DNA is TGTGCCAGCAGCGTAGCTGGAAGGAGAGAGCAGTACTTC. Translation gives CASSVAGRREQYF.

The chain combines TRBV15 with TRBJ1-1; D remains unclear. Deletions cut 0 bases from V and 1 base from J, with 6 bases between. The CDR3 totals 14 residues. CDR1 and CDR2 from the germline V gene are LNHNV and YYDKDF (reference sequence). Here the CDR3 reads CATSRDVRNTEAFF. CDR3 DNA: TGTGCCACCAGCAGAGATGTGAGGAACACTGAAGCTTTCTTT.

The chain recombines TRBV28 with TRBJ2-7; 8 bases align to TRBD2. Trimming removed 7 bases from V and 9 bases from J; junction bases left unmatched: 11. CDR1 and CDR2 from the germline V gene are MDHEN and SYDVKM. The CDR3 is made up of 13 amino acids. CDR3 sequence reads: CASNLAGKFGQYF. The CDR3 DNA sequence: TGTGCCAGCAACTTAGCGGGAAAGTTTGGGCAGTACTTC.

V gene TRBV10-1 combines with J gene TRBJ2-1; TRBD2 matches at 11 bases. Germline assignment: CDR1 WNHNN and CDR2 SYGVQD (reference sequence). The CDR3 length is 16 residues. V shed 0 bases and J 10 bases; nucleotides not matched to a gene: 8. CDR3 in DNA: TGCGCCAGCAGTGAGTCCGTGACTAGCGGGAATGACGAGCAGTTCTTC. Translated: CASSESVTSGNDEQFF.

This clone was counted between two and nine times. The chain is built from TRBV2 and TRBJ1-5; D is unclear. The germline CDR1 and CDR2 sequences are SNHLY and FYNNEI. The V gene lost 7 bases and the J gene lost 5 bases, with 15 bases spanning the gap. CDR3 length equals 14 residues. The CDR3 nucleotides read TGTGCCAGCAAGGGCTTCGGGGTTCATCAGCCCCAGCATTTT. It specifies CASKGFGVHQPQHF. Drawing the rest from reference TRBV2 and TRBJ1-5, the complete variable domain is EPEVTQTPSHQVTQMGQEVILRCVPISNHLYFYWYRQILGQKVEFLVSFYNNEISEKSEIFDDQFSVERPDGSNFTLKIRSTKLEDSAMYFCASKGFGVHQPQHFGDGTRLSIL.

This rearrangement joins TRBV7-9 to TRBJ2-5; 9 bases fit TRBD2. Unmatched junction bases numbered 3, after V lost 6 bases and J lost 1 base. This CDR3 has 14 amino acids. Germline V CDR1 and CDR2: SEHNR, FQNEAQ (reference sequence). The CDR3 loop reads CASRRGGLQETQYF. CDR3 DNA sequence: TGTGCCAGCAGGCGGGGGGGGCTCCAAGAGACCCAGTACTTC. Looking up the rest from reference TRBV7-9 and TRBJ2-5 gives the full variable domain: DTGVSQNPRHKITKRGQNVTFRCDPISEHNRLYWYRQTLGQGPEFLTYFQNEAQLEKSRLLSDRFSAERPKGSFSTLEIQRTEQGDSAMYLCASRRGGLQETQYFGPGTRLLVL.

The chain links TRBV6-5 to TRBJ2-3; D may be TRBD1 (5 bases). This CDR3 has 14 residues. Trimming pared 2 bases from V and 3 bases from J, leaving 9 bases between. From germline, CDR1 is MNHEY and CDR2 SVGAGI. The CDR3 DNA reads as TGTGCCAGCAGTTACAGGGGTGGGACAGATACGCAGTATTTT. Its translation: CASSYRGGTDTQYF.

The chain's CDR3 is CASRAVRGGENIQYF. The CDR3 coding sequence is TGTGCCAGCCGAGCTGTCCGGGGGGGAGAAAACATTCAGTACTTC. The rearrangement uses TRBV6-5 and TRBJ2-4, with 8 bases fitting TRBD2. The V gene end was trimmed by 8 bases and the J gene end by 5 bases; junction bases not matched to a gene: 11. Per germline, CDR1 MNHEY and CDR2 SVGAGI. This CDR3 region has 15 residues.

The count of this clone is one. For the CDR3, the DNA is TGTGCCAGCAGCGTAACGGGGGAGGGAGCTGAAGCTTTCTTT. Protein product: CASSVTGEGAEAFF. This rearrangement joins TRBV9 to TRBJ1-1, with D maybe TRBD1 (5 bases). This CDR3 spans 14 amino acids. Germline CDR1 reads SGDLS; CDR2 reads YYNGEE. Between the trimmed V and J ends, which lost 1 base and 6 bases, there was a span of 13 bases.

The chain carries TRBV28 and TRBJ2-7; tentative D call: TRBD2 (5 bases). CDR3 size: 11 residues. Trimming left V 4 bases short and J 6 bases short, with 7 bases between. The germline gives CDR1 MDHEN, CDR2 SYDVKM. The CDR3 sequence is CASSSEGEQYF. The CDR3 region has the DNA TGTGCCAGCAGTTCTGAGGGCGAGCAGTACTTC.

This clone has just a few counts. This CDR3 reads CASRVVSMNTEAFF. The CDR3 DNA is TGTGCCAGCAGGGTGGTCAGTATGAACACTGAAGCTTTCTTT. The J gene is TRBJ1-1, the V gene TRBV2, with D uncertain. Trimming cost V 6 bases and J 0 bases, with 11 bases left between them. The CDR3 covers 14 residues. Germline-derived CDR1 and CDR2 are SNHLY and FYNNEI.